This T cell receptor beta chain was documented in a study of blood T cell repertoires in COVID-19. Study details: Whether acute or convalescent, the COVID-19 samples came from the United States, Italy and Spain. Nucleic acid was either cDNA or gDNA, and it came from T cells, B-cell-depleted T cells, or PBMCs.

Per the authors' pipeline: Reference gene primer amplification gave nucleated cell count estimates. The repertoire was sequenced with immunoSEQ multiplex PCR; TCRdb's copy has only in-frame clones and lacks some. That table is the source of V, J and clone size, and D and trimming were worked out from the DNA. This sample yields some 530,000 clones, of which over 75% are seen a single time; approximately 3.2% belongs to the top ten. CDR1 SGHDT and CDR2 YYEEEE come from the germline V gene. After removal of 0 bases from V and 4 bases from J, the junction contained 2 bases not matched to a gene. The CDR3 extends over 15 amino acids.

The specimen sequenced was peripheral blood. The receptor comes from a human donor in a cohort sampled during active COVID-19. The rearrangement uses TRBV5-6 and TRBJ2-2; 8 bases fit TRBD2. CDR3 amino acids: CASSLVAGSTGELFF. The CDR3 nucleotides read TGTGCCAGCAGCTTGGTAGCGGGAAGCACCGGGGAGCTGTTTTTT.